The clone carrying this T cell receptor (beta chain) was recorded a few times. This CDR3 contains 16 residues. The V segment lost 2 bases and the J segment 0 bases; nucleotides outside the gene matches: 4. CDR1 and CDR2 (germline): MNHEY, SVGAGI. In the source study's methods: From reference gene primer amplification, estimates of nucleated cell counts were derived. Clones were read by immunoSEQ multiplex PCR, and TCRdb kept only the in-frame ones, dropping some. For V, J and clone size, that table is used; D and trimming come from the DNA. The data hold tens of thousands of clones, with just under 85% observed a single time. The data stem from a study of blood T cell repertoires in COVID-19. Study context: Sources were T cells, B-cell-depleted T cells, or PBMCs; the material itself was cDNA or gDNA.

The sequenced sample consisted of peripheral blood. The clonotype originates from a man between 70 and 80 years old with acute or convalescent COVID-19. This chain links TRBV6-5 with TRBJ2-1, with 7 bases aligning to TRBD2. The CDR3 is CASSYVGGSSYNEQFF. Written as DNA, the CDR3 is TGTGCCAGCAGTTACGTGGGAGGGAGCTCCTACAATGAGCAGTTCTTC.